This TCR beta chain was identified in a study of shared clonotypes between healthy human individuals. It was 200 to 250 ng DNA, 25,000 to 35,000 T cell genomes, that sorted-subset replicate PCRs used. Using immunoSEQ multiplex PCR, the repertoire was profiled, and TCRdb retains in-frame clones only, with some absent. The sample holds 1.6 million or so clones, 96% seen once. A note on this clone: Other DNA sequences within the sample encode an identical CDR3.

This CDR3 is 14 amino acids long. Germline lookup yields CDR1 SQVTM and CDR2 ANQGSEA. The J segment lost 4 bases and the V segment lost 4 bases, leaving 3 bases of the junction unmatched. The chain recombines TRBV29-1 with TRBJ2-7; 14 bases fit TRBD2. Sequencing input: naive CD4+ T cells sorted from blood. Specified subset: CD45RA+ positively selected. This clonotype originated in a man aged 25-45 years in good health. The CDR3 DNA reads as TGCAGCGTTGGGGGACTAGCGGGAGTGTACGAGCAGTACTTC. It translates to CSVGGLAGVYEQYF.